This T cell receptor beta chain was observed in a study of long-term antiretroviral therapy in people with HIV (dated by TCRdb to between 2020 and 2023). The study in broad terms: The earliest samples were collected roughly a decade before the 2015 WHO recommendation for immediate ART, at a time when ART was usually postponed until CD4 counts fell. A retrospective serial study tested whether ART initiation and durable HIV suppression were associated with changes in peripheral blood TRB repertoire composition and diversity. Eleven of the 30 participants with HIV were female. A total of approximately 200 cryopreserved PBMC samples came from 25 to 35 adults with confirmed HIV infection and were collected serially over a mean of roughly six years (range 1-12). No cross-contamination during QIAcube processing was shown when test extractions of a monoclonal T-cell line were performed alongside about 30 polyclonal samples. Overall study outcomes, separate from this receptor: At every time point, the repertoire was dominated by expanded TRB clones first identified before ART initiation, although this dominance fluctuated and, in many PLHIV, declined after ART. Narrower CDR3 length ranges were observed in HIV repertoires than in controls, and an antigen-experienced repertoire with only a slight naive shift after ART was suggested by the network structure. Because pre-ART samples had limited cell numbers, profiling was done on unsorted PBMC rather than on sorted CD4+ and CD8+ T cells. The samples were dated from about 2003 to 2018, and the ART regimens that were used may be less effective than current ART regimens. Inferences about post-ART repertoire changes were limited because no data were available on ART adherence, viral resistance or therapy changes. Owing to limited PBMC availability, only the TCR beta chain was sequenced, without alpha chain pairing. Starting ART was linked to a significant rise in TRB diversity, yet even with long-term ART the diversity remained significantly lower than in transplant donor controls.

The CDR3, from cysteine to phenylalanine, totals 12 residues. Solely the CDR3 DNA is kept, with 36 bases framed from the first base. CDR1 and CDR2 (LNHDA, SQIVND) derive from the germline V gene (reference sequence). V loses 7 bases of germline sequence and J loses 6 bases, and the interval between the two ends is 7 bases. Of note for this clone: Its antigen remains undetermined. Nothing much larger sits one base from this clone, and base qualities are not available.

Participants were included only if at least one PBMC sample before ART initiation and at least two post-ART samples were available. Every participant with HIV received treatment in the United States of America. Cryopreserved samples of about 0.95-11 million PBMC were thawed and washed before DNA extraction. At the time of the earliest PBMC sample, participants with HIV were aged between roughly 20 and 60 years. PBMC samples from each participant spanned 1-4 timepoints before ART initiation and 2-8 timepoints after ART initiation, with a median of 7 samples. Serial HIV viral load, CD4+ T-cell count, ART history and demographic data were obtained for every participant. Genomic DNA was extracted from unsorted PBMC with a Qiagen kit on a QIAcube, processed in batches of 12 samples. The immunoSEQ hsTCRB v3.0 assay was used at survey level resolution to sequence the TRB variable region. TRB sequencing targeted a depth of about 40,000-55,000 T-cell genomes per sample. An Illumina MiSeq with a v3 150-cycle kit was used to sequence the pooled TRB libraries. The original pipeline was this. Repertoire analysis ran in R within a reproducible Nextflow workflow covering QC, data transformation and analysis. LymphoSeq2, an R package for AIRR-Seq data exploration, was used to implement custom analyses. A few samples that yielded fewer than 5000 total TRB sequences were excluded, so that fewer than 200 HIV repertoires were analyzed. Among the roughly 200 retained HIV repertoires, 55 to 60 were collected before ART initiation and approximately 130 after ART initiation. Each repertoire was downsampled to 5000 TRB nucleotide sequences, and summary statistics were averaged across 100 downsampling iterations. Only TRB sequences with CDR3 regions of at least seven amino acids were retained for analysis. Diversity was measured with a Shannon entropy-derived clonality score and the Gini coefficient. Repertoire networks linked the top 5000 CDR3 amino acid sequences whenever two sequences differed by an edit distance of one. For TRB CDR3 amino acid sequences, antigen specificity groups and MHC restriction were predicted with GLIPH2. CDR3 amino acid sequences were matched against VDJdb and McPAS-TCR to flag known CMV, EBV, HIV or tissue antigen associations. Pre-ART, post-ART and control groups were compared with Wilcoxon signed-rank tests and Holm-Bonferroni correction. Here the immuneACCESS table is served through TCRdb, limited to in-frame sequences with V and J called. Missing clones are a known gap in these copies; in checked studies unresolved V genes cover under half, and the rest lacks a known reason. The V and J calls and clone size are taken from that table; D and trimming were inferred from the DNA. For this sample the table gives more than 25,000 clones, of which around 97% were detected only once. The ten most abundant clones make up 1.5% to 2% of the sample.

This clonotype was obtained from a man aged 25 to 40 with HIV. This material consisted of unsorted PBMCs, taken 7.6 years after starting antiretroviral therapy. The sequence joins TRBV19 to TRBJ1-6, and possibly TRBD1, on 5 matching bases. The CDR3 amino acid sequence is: CASKTANSPLHF. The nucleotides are TGTGCCAGTAAGACAGCTAATTCACCCCTCCACTTT.